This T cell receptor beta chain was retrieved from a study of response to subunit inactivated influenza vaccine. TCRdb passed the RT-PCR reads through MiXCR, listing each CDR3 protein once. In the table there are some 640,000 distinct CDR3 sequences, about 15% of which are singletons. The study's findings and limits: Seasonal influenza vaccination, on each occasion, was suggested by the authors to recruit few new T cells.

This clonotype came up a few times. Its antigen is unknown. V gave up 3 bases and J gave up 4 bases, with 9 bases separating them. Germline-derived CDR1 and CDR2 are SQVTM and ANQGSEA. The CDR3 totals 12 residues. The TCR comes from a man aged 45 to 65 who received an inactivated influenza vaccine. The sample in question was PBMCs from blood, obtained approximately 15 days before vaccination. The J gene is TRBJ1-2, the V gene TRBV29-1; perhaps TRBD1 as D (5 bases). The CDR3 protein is CSVDSGGYGYTF. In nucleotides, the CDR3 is TGCAGCGTTGATAGCGGGGGCTATGGCTACACCTTC.